Listed below are T cell receptor beta chains from one sample, sequenced in a study of regulatory T cells in long-lasting Graves disease. TCRdb processed the multiplex PCR reads anew with MiXCR; each CDR3 protein has one entry. Here the sample spans 300,000 to 450,000 distinct CDR3 sequences, around 15% being singletons. The source material was peripheral blood mononuclear cells (PBMCs), sampled at new diagnosis, from a patient treated with antithyroid drugs. These receptors all come from a female donor with Graves disease. CDR3s include the opening cysteine and the closing phenylalanine or tryptophan. The D gene is left open where the match is weak.

D: TRBD1; J: TRBJ2-1; V: TRBV30; CDR3: CAWTWTGLMSNEQFF
D: TRBD2; J: TRBJ2-7; V: TRBV7-2; CDR3: CASSLGPSGGLSYEQYF
D: .; J: TRBJ2-2; V: TRBV11-3; CDR3: CASRTGRNTGELFF
D: .; J: TRBJ2-3; V: TRBV13; CDR3: CASSLNSPTDTQYF
D: .; J: TRBJ1-1; V: TRBV29-1; CDR3: CSPTRRDSNTEAFF
D: TRBD2; J: TRBJ2-2; V: TRBV7-3; CDR3: CASSPRLAGGRPTGELFF
D: .; J: TRBJ1-5; V: TRBV5-4; CDR3: CASSLDGRGRPQHF
D: .; J: TRBJ1-2; V: TRBV18; CDR3: CASSPEVNGVYGYTF
D: .; J: TRBJ2-1; V: TRBV12-3/TRBV12-4; CDR3: CASSPGTLYNEQFF
D: .; J: TRBJ2-7; V: TRBV29-1; CDR3: CSVDSGAKNYEQYF
D: TRBD1; J: TRBJ1-1; V: TRBV5-1; CDR3: CASSSTGRTEAFF
D: TRBD1; J: TRBJ1-1; V: TRBV6-2/TRBV6-3; CDR3: CAISEGALATEAFF
D: .; J: TRBJ2-7; V: TRBV19; CDR3: CASTPSGTDSYEQYF
D: .; J: TRBJ1-5; V: TRBV12-3/TRBV12-4; CDR3: CASSWGLQGGNQPQHF
D: TRBD2; J: TRBJ2-7; V: TRBV5-1; CDR3: CASSLEGTTSYEQYF
D: .; J: TRBJ1-2; V: TRBV28; CDR3: CASSSLRRLHYGYTF
D: .; J: TRBJ2-1; V: TRBV24-1; CDR3: CATSDLRTAGTAAYNEQFF
D: .; J: TRBJ1-5; V: TRBV12-3/TRBV12-4; CDR3: CASSLGNIGVRQPQHF
D: .; J: TRBJ1-1; V: TRBV6-1; CDR3: CASTWDTRGGAFF
D: TRBD1; J: TRBJ1-2; V: TRBV12-3/TRBV12-4; CDR3: CASSPGQGLDYGYTF
D: TRBD1; J: TRBJ2-1; V: TRBV5-1; CDR3: CASSTGWTGKDEQFF
D: .; J: TRBJ2-7; V: TRBV27; CDR3: CASIGASPDYEQYF
D: .; J: TRBJ1-1; V: TRBV5-5; CDR3: CASSLVLVAGDRF
D: .; J: TRBJ1-5; V: TRBV2; CDR3: CASSVGGDRPQHF
D: TRBD1; J: TRBJ2-6; V: TRBV7-3; CDR3: CASSQGQVSGANVLTF
D: .; J: TRBJ1-2; V: TRBV6-1; CDR3: CASSTAGTPVYGYTF
D: .; J: TRBJ1-1; V: TRBV5-5; CDR3: CASSLAPSNTEAFF
D: .; J: TRBJ1-5; V: TRBV19; CDR3: CASSPRDLGNQPQHF
D: TRBD1; J: TRBJ1-6; V: TRBV11-2; CDR3: CASSLGSATGGDGKGHF
D: TRBD2; J: TRBJ2-2; V: TRBV9; CDR3: CASSVVAGPGELFF
D: TRBD2; J: TRBJ2-7; V: TRBV11-2; CDR3: CASSPAGGELGGDEQYF
D: .; J: TRBJ2-2; V: TRBV5-1; CDR3: CASSLATANTGELFF
D: TRBD2; J: TRBJ2-3; V: TRBV20-1; CDR3: CSADGRSSGTTSTDTQYF
D: TRBD1; J: TRBJ1-4; V: TRBV6-1; CDR3: CASRLSGQVTEKLFF
D: .; J: TRBJ2-7; V: TRBV12-3/TRBV12-4; CDR3: CASNLGGLTYEQYF
D: TRBD2; J: TRBJ2-1; V: TRBV7-2; CDR3: CASSPTSGAGNEQFF
D: .; J: TRBJ1-1; V: TRBV12-3/TRBV12-4; CDR3: CASSFSGDSTEAFF
D: TRBD1; J: TRBJ2-1; V: TRBV27; CDR3: CASRPRTGAYNEQFF
D: .; J: TRBJ1-6; V: TRBV7-6; CDR3: CASSLAPDNSPLHF
D: .; J: TRBJ1-1; V: TRBV12-5; CDR3: CASGSWGVAEAFF
D: TRBD1; J: TRBJ1-3; V: TRBV6-4; CDR3: CASSQGQGVLYGLSGNTIYF
D: TRBD1; J: TRBJ1-2; V: TRBV29-1; CDR3: CSDQTGEAGYTF
D: TRBD2; J: TRBJ2-5; V: TRBV30; CDR3: CAWRRRGRTGETQYF
D: .; J: TRBJ1-2; V: TRBV6-1; CDR3: CASSEGLERHAHGYTF